The present T cell receptor beta chain was sequenced within a study of cytomegalovirus exposure and HLA in healthy donors (dated by TCRdb to 2015 to 2018). Describing the broader study: According to an earlier analysis of 587 of the donors, some 170 million T cells yielded some 110 million unique TCR beta sequences and less than 300 Gb of sequence data. Rather than using new phenotypic data, the later analysis identified candidate immune exposures from TCR beta sequences and from how often those sequences occurred across donors. The genetic ancestry cluster associated with self-reported Caucasian donors included 80% to 90% of the roughly 410 genotyped donors. A separate validation cohort of 100 to 150 different subjects was used in addition to the roughly 700-subject first cohort. An early release covering more than 500 HLA-typed donors comprised 250 to 350 gigabases of sequencing data and around 80 million unique TCR sequences. Typing coverage varied by locus: roughly 629-640 donors for A, B, C, DRB1 and DQB1; roughly 560 for DQA1; more than 600 for DPA1; approximately 490 for DPB1. Because of strong linkage in the cohort, 4 to 6 DR-DQ haplotypes were treated as single units for association and clustering. A later genetic analysis used genome-wide SNP genotypes for about three fifths of the roughly 700 donors, treating that subset as a discovery cohort. Both class I and class II loci were covered by HLA typing, at four-digit resolution. The study used immunosequencing to profile the T cell repertoires of several hundred subjects and linked those repertoires to cytomegalovirus serostatus. To predict cytomegalovirus infection status, the study combined high-throughput TCR immunosequencing, statistical association of individual TCRs with disease status, and machine learning. To decide whether each TCR beta V gene segment behaved as functional or pseudogenic, an earlier analysis of 587 of the donors relied on high-throughput TCR beta sequencing. Alongside the repertoire data, information on donor age, sex, ethnicity and CMV serostatus was compiled. A later analysis re-examined previously published TCR beta repertoires from about 700 donors and added high-resolution HLA genotyping to investigate patterns of TCR occurrence. Among around 400 genotyped donors of the cohort, an average of around 250,000 unique TCR beta nucleotide sequences was sequenced per donor, of which about 19% were non-productive. All discovery cohort repertoires had been generated on a single sequencing platform. The aim of the study was to test whether cataloging public T cell receptors could identify signatures of past pathogen exposure.

Concerning this clone itself: Its cognate antigen has yet to be identified. No much larger clone exists at a distance of one base, and base qualities are not known.

The library came from the immunoSEQ multiplex PCR assay. The multiplex PCR relied on a mix of 60 forward primers for TCR Vbeta segments and 13 reverse primers for TCR Jbeta segments. A multiplex PCR assay on genomic DNA amplified the CDR3 region of rearranged TCR beta genes. The Illumina HiSeq System was used to sequence the amplified TCR beta libraries as 87-base-pair reads. As for how the authors treated the data: In a later analysis, 70 million to 95 million unique TCR beta chains were counted across the 666 repertoires, and roughly 11 million of these chains were shared by at least two donors. To remove PCR and sequencing errors, raw reads were error-corrected and collapsed into unique sequences using a nearest-neighbor algorithm that merged closely related sequences. CDR3 sequences were aligned to IMGT reference sequences to assign V, D and J gene segments. For a sequence to be retained, a match of at least six nucleotides was required to both a V gene segment and a J gene segment. A rearrangement counted as productive if the CDR3 had no stop codons and remained in frame with V and J, and every other rearrangement counted as non-productive. CDR3 was defined according to IMGT convention as the region running from the second conserved V-encoded cysteine to the conserved J-encoded phenylalanine. Sequences without an unambiguous match to a single V gene segment were excluded from the earlier analysis of approximately 600 of the donors. In an earlier analysis of several hundred of the donors, V segments were called functional above 56.7% productive rearrangements and were called segregating when the between-donor standard deviation exceeded 5%. A statistical classification framework was built for diagnosing cytomegalovirus status from the catalog of TCR beta chain sequences. In a later analysis, TCR nucleotide sequences were compared against IMGT/GENE-DB human TR gene sequences so that V and J genes could be assigned. Using the TCRdist pipeline, a later analysis assigned CDR3 sequences along with most-parsimonious VDJ recombination scenarios. In a later analysis, each TCR beta chain was defined by its CDR3 amino acid sequence together with its V-gene family, and reads without a unique V-gene family were excluded. To address suspected cross-contamination and a sequencing artifact, a later analysis removed a few hundred highly shared, low-generation-probability nucleotide sequences. A later analysis calculated a clonal expansion index for each public chain from normalized within-repertoire ranks of inferred template counts. Generation probabilities in a later analysis came from a VDJ recombination model fitted to out-of-frame rearrangements, and those results were checked against IGoR. In a later analysis, TCR-TCR, TCR-HLA and TCR-CMV co-occurrence was scored with hypergeometric tests, and a repertoire-size bias correction was applied to TCR pairs. False discovery rates were estimated in a later analysis by permuting HLA or CMV assignments 20 times. In a later analysis, co-occurring TCRs were grouped using DBSCAN, with TCRdist sequence similarity added in when clustering inside HLA-allele-positive subsets. Repertoires with fewer than 30,000 or more than 120,000 public chains were left out of co-occurrence clustering, as were four to six repertoires with anomalous nucleotide sharing. In TCRdb, the immuneACCESS table is reduced to in-frame sequences with V and J assigned. These tables do not hold every clone; where another copy was compared, an unresolved V gene accounts for under half, and the others remain unexplained. Clone size and the V and J calls come from that table; the DNA yielded D and trimming. This sample holds around 120,000 clones; about 70% were observed only once. The ten largest clonotypes hold about 2.5% of the sample.

Reading the germline V gene gives CDR1 ENHRY and CDR2 SYGVKD. CDR3 length: 18 amino acids, cysteine to phenylalanine. Solely the CDR3 DNA is kept, with 54 bases framed from the first base. The germline V end is reduced by 4 bases and the J end by 0 bases; junction bases left unmatched: 5. What the authors observed across the whole study: In a later analysis, 15,000 to 20,000 TCR beta sequences were associated with specific HLA alleles at a false discovery rate of 0.05. V-gene and J-gene trimming of TCR beta chains was associated with a missense DCLRE1C variant in a later genetic analysis, and the association was replicated in an independent cohort. The classifier was reported to diagnose cytomegalovirus status with high specificity and sensitivity in both the original and validation cohorts. Compared with equally common non-associated chains, HLA-associated TCR beta chains in a later analysis were more clonally expanded and had lower generation probabilities. In vitro tests confirmed that a few of the cytomegalovirus-associated TCR beta chains recognize cytomegalovirus antigens. A cluster of highly shared sequence variants was judged likely to be a technical artifact of the sequencing pipeline. Some IMGT-functional V segments, including TRBV6-2 and TRBV6-3, could not be distinguished by the 87-base-pair reads and were therefore excluded. Linkage disequilibrium might explain the correlated functional status among segregating V segments, but an unknown experimental factor could not be ruled out. Only TCR beta chains were sequenced in this cohort, and the absence of alpha or paired-chain data limited detectable features. Across donors, most TCR sequences were observed very rarely, whereas some public TCRs were present in many individuals. In an earlier analysis of 500 to 650 of the donors, most TCR beta V segments appeared in productive rearrangements about 87% or about 30% of the time, broadly matching IMGT annotations. According to a later analysis, parvovirus B19, influenza, CMV and Epstein-Barr virus appeared linked to several top co-occurrence clusters. Because HLA typing was missing for some donors at each locus, association tests included only the typed subset. The authors suggested that the approach could potentially be extended to other disease states and immunological phenotypes. Strong co-occurrence of HLA alleles, especially DR and DQ, made assigning TCR associations to individual alleles difficult. CMV serostatus was the only immune exposure information available for the cohort. In a later analysis, most CMV-associated TCR beta chains were found to appear HLA-restricted, with HLA associations seemingly driven largely by CMV exposure. Because counts were too low, roughly 17 rarely observed V segments, including chromosome 9 orphons, were left out of the earlier analysis of about 500 of the donors. Compared with the roughly 700-donor mean, donors in an Asian-associated ancestry cluster had fewer N-insertions in productive TCRs, according to a later genetic analysis. In the study, some 180 TCR beta chains were listed as associated with cytomegalovirus. According to a later analysis, TCR association rates differed among HLA loci, with DRB1 alleles showing the most associated TCRs and HLA-C alleles showing the fewest. Roughly uniform sequencing depth across donors was assumed in presence/absence analyses, although this assumption may not hold. A further reported finding was that TCR beta sequences accurately predicted the HLA-A and HLA-B alleles for most subjects in the first cohort.

The cohort consisted of some 730 healthy bone marrow donors. At the time of sampling, all cohort members were nominally healthy, though unrecorded immune exposures were likely present. The donor tested CMV seropositive and was one of the 289 seropositive cohort members. A peripheral blood sample was collected from each donor, and TCR beta sequencing was performed on peripheral blood mononuclear cells. Genomic DNA extraction from the blood cell samples was performed with the Qiagen DNeasy Blood Extraction Kit. The TCR was taken from a man aged 50-59 years in good health and CMV-seropositive. Material for sequencing was PBMCs. This chain is built from TRBV10-3 and TRBJ2-6, with 11 central nucleotides matching TRBD1. The DNA sequence is as follows: TGTGCCATCAGTGCCTACGGGACAGGGGGCTCTGGGGCCAACGTCCTGACTTTC. Its protein is CAISAYGTGGSGANVLTF.